The clone carrying this TCR beta chain was observed a few times. As handled by the study authors: Estimation of nucleated cell counts relied on the amplification of reference gene primers. The assay was immunoSEQ multiplex PCR, and TCRdb's table has in-frame clones only and misses some. V and J calls and clone size are given by that table; D and trimming were obtained from the DNA. The top ten clones hold 0.86% of a sample with fewer than 150,000 clones, around 64% of them seen once. This CDR3 is 17 amino acids long. V gave up 7 bases and J gave up 0 bases, with 21 bases separating them. Germline V gene data show CDR1 as MNHEY and CDR2 as SMNVEV (reference sequence). The source of the sample is a study of blood T cell repertoires in COVID-19. Study context: PBMCs, B-cell-depleted T cells, or T cells provided the cDNA or gDNA that made up the material.

The clonotype comes from a human donor with acute or convalescent COVID-19. The donor label of this sample is uncertain. Specimen: peripheral blood. The J gene is TRBJ1-1, the V gene TRBV27; possibly TRBD1 for D (6 bases). The CDR3 region has the DNA TGTGCCAGCAAACCGGATAGGGGACATTGGATGAACACTGAAGCTTTCTTT. Protein: CASKPDRGHWMNTEAFF.